This T cell receptor beta chain originates from a study of neurological immune-mediated disorders. Time point given: longitudinal time-point 1 (baseline). Study-wide points: Subjects shared no identical expanded-clone CDR3 amino acid sequences, suggesting private TCR-beta repertoires in all groups. The multiple sclerosis repertoire cluster had no clinical or MRI correlate. The most TCR clonal expansion was seen in HTLV-1-associated myelopathy, and the least was seen in multiple sclerosis, which fell below healthy controls.

One entry per CDR3 protein results from TCRdb running MiXCR on the 5' RACE reads. Of approximately 36,000 distinct CDR3 sequences detected, around 2.9% appear once; the ten largest clones hold around 8%. This clonotype was detected ten times or more. Its antigen is as yet unknown. This CDR3 is built from 10 residues. Trimming took 5 bases from V and 6 from J, leaving 1 base between them. The sample consisted of PBMCs. The TCR sequence derives from a woman aged 60 to 75 with multiple sclerosis. The chain combines TRBV12-3 or TRBV12-4 with TRBJ2-2; D is unresolved. DNA of the CDR3: TGTGCCAGCAGTCCCGGGGAGCTGTTTTTT. This translates into CASSPGELFF.